This TCR beta chain was identified in a study of identical twins. With regard to this clonotype: A read error is possible here, since a much larger clone lies one base away.

This CDR3 comprises 16 residues. Germline V lookup: CDR1 DFQATT, CDR2 SNEGSKA (reference sequence). MiXCR, applied by TCRdb to the 5' RACE reads, yields one record per CDR3 protein. This repertoire shows 250,000 or so distinct CDR3 sequences, about 8.3% found once; its top ten account for 2.5% to 3.5%. These data were also filed under a second study, of yellow fever vaccine responses in identical twins.

What was sequenced was CD8+ T cells sorted from blood. The sequence derives from a woman aged 18-29 years in good health. The rearrangement links TRBV20-1 to TRBJ2-1; D is unresolved. The CDR3 DNA reads TGCTGTGCTAGAGAAATTACCAACCTTCTTTACAATGAGCAGTTCTTC. Its protein product is CCAREITNLLYNEQFF.